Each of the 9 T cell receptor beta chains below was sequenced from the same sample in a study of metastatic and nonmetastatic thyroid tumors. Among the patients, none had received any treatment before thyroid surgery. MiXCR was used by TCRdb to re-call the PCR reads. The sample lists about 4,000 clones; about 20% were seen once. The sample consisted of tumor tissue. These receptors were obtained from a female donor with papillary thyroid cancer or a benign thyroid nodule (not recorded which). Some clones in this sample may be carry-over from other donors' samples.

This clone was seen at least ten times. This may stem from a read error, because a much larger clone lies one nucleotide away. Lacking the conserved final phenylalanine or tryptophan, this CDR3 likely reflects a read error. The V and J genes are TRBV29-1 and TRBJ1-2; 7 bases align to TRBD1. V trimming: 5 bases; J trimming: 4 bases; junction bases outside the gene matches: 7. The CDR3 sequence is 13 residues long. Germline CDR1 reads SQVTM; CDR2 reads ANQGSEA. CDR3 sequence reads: CSVREGAAYGYTL. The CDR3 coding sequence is TGCAGCGTTAGGGAGGGGGCGGCCTATGGCTACACCCTC.

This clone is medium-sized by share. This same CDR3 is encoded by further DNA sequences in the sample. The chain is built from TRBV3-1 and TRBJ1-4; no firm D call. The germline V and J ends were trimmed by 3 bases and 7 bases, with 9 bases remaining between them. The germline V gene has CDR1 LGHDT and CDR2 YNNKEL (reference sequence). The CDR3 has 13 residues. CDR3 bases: TGTGCCAGCAGCCAGGGGTGGGGTGAAAAACTGTTTTTT. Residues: CASSQGWGEKLFF. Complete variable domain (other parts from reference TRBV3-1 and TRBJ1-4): DTAVSQTPKYLVTQMGNDKSIKCEQNLGHDTMYWYKQDSKKFLKIMFSYNNKELIINETVPNRFSPKSPDKAHLNLHINSLELGDSAVYFCASSQGWGEKLFFGSGTQLSVL.

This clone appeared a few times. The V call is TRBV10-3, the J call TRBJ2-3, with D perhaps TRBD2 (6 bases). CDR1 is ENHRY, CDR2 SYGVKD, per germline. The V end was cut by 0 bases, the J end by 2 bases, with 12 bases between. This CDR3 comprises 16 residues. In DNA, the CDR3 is TGTGCCATCAGTGAGTCGATTGCTAGCGCCACAGATACGCAGTATTTT. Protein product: CAISESIASATDTQYF.

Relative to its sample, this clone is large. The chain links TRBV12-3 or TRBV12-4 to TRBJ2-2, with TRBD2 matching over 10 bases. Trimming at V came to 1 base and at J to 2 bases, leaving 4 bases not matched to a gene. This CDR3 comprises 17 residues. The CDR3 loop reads CASSLEWTSGNTGELFF. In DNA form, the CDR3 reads TGTGCCAGCAGTTTAGAATGGACTAGCGGTAACACCGGGGAGCTGTTTTTT.

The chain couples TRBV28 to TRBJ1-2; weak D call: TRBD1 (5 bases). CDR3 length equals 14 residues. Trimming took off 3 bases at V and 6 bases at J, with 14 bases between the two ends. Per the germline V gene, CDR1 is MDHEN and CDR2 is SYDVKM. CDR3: CASSFPGTINGYTF. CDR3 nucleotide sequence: TGTGCCAGCAGTTTCCCCGGGACTATAAATGGCTACACCTTC.

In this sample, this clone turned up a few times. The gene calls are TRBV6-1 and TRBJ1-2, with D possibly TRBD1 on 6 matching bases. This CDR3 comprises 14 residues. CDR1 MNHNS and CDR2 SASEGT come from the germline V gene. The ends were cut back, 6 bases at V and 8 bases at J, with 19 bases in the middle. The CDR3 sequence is CASSRNREPGGYTF. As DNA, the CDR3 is TGTGCCAGCAGCCGGAACAGGGAGCCGGGGGGCTACACCTTC.

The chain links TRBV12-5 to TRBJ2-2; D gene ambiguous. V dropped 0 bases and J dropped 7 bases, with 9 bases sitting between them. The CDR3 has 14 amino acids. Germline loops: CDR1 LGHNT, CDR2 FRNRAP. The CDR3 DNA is TGTGCTAGTGGTTTGGTACATACGCTCGGGGAGCTGTTTTTT. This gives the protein CASGLVHTLGELFF.

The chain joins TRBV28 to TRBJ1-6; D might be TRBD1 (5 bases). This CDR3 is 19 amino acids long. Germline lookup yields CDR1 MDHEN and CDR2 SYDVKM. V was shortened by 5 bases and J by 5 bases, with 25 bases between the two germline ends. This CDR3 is CASSSLGAGLSADNSPLHF. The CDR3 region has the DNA TGTGCCAGCAGTAGCCTCGGGGCGGGACTTTCGGCCGATAATTCACCCCTCCACTTT.

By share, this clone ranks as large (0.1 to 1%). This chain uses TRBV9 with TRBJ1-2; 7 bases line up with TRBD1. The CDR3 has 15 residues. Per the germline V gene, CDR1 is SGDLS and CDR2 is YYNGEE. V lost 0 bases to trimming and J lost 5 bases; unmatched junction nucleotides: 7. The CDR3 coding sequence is TGTGCCAGCAGCGTAGCACCTGACAGGGAGTATGGCTACACCTTC. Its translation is CASSVAPDREYGYTF.